The 13 T cell receptor beta chains below were found in one sample sequenced in a study of regulatory T cells in long-lasting Graves disease. Construction of TCR beta libraries relied on iRepertoire HTBI primers and on Arm-PCR targeting CDR3 regions. Via MiXCR, TCRdb re-called the multiplex PCR reads, giving one row per CDR3 protein. The sample has roughly 400,000 distinct CDR3 sequences; around 23% are singletons. The time point was: persistent/refractory GD, antithyroid drugs over 5 years with positive TRAb. The TCR library was made from RNA that had been extracted from PBMCs in TRIzol. The sample consisted of peripheral blood mononuclear cells (PBMCs), taken when the disease was refractory, from a patient treated with antithyroid drugs. The receptors come from a female donor with Graves disease.

This clonotype was counted many times. The V call is TRBV20-1, the J call TRBJ2-5; D gene uncertain. CDR1 is DFQATT, CDR2 SNEGSKA, per germline (reference sequence). CDR3 length: 12 amino acids. Trimming shortened V by 1 base and J by 5 bases, and 8 bases separated the two germline ends. In nucleotides, the CDR3 is TGCAGTGCTAGAGGAAAGCCGGAGACCCAGTACTTC. This codes for CSARGKPETQYF.

The table lists this clonotype with many counts. The CDR3 DNA is TGTGCCAGCAGTTACTACAGGGGTGAAAAACTGTTTTTT. It is translated as CASSYYRGEKLFF. The chain combines TRBV6-9 with TRBJ1-4; TRBD1 matches 7 bases. CDR1 and CDR2 (germline): MNHGY, SVAAGI. This CDR3 spans 13 amino acids. V lost 3 bases to trimming and J lost 7 bases; unmatched junction nucleotides: 2.

The table lists this clonotype with a few counts. The rearrangement links TRBV19 to TRBJ1-4; 9 positions agree with TRBD1. Trimming removed 5 bases from V and 8 bases from J; junction bases left unmatched: 9. The CDR3 runs 15 residues. The germline CDR1 and CDR2 sequences are LNHDA and SQIVND (reference sequence). The CDR3 bases are TGTGCCAGTAGTGTAACAGGGGGCGCGGAAGAAAAACTGTTTTTT. Its translation: CASSVTGGAEEKLFF.

This clonotype came up many times. The gene calls are TRBV27 and TRBJ1-6; D is unclear. V lost 2 bases and J 10 bases, leaving 18 bases between the germline ends. CDR3 size: 16 residues. Germline values: CDR1 MNHEY, CDR2 SMNVEV (reference sequence). CDR3 protein: CASSLASFGGLSPLHF. In nucleotides, the CDR3 is TGTGCCAGCAGTTTAGCCTCCTTTGGCGGATTGTCACCCCTCCACTTT.

This chain joins TRBV28 and TRBJ2-3; 10 bases are a match to TRBD2. The ends lost 5 bases at V and 6 bases at J; junction bases unmatched: 11. This CDR3 region has 16 residues. Per germline, CDR1 MDHEN and CDR2 SYDVKM. CDR3 DNA: TGTGCCAGCAGTACCCAAATCGGGACTAGCGTCGATACGCAGTATTTT. Its translation is CASSTQIGTSVDTQYF.

This clonotype was recorded many times. The CDR3 region is CASSEVSGVNTEAFF. CDR3 in DNA: TGTGCCAGCAGTGAAGTGTCAGGGGTGAACACTGAAGCTTTCTTT. The chain links TRBV6-2 or TRBV6-3 to TRBJ1-1, with a possible D match to TRBD1 (6 bases). Germline values: CDR1 MNHEY, CDR2 SVGEGT. The CDR3 contains 15 residues. The V end lost 5 bases, the J end lost 0 bases, and 13 bases lay between the germline ends.

J is TRBJ1-4 and V is TRBV12-3 or TRBV12-4; tentatively, D is TRBD1 (6 bases). Trimming left V 6 bases short and J 8 bases short, with 16 bases between. CDR3 length: 14 residues. The CDR3 reads CASSAGGPQEKLFF. The CDR3, as DNA: TGTGCCAGCAGCGCGGGGGGGCCTCAGGAAAAACTGTTTTTT.

This clonotype was observed a few times. Given a much more abundant clone one base away, this may be a read error. The genes are TRBV12-3 or TRBV12-4 and TRBJ1-6; 7 bases match TRBD1. V lost 11 bases, J lost 7 bases, and 17 bases stayed unmatched. The CDR3 extends over 16 amino acids. The CDR3 loop reads CAGIEGGTAENSPLHF. The CDR3 nucleotides read TGTGCCGGCATCGAAGGAGGGACAGCCGAGAATTCACCCCTCCACTTT.

This clonotype appeared a few times. This may be a read error: a much more frequent sequence differs by one nucleotide. This chain uses TRBV28 with TRBJ1-1; D call uncertain. Germline values: CDR1 MDHEN, CDR2 SYDVKM. V lost 5 bases to trimming and J lost 1 base, with 17 bases between them. This CDR3 comprises 16 residues. The CDR3 DNA reads as TGTGCCAGCAGTCCCGTTGGGCCTCGTGGGAACACTGAAGCTTTCTTT. It encodes CASSPVGPRGNTEAFF.

This clonotype was seen only once. The chain recombines TRBV11-2 with TRBJ1-2; the D is unclear. The CDR3 runs to 14 residues. Deletions cut 5 bases from V and 4 bases from J, with 14 bases between. Germline CDR1 is SGHAT and CDR2 is FQNNGV. The chain's CDR3 is CASSRTTASYGYTF. CDR3 sequence (DNA): TGTGCCAGCAGCCGTACGACCGCTTCCTATGGCTACACCTTC.

This clonotype has only a few counts. The rearrangement links TRBV19 to TRBJ1-1; D is unclear. The V end lost 1 base, the J end lost 1 base, and 10 bases lay between the germline ends. The germline gives CDR1 LNHDA, CDR2 SQIVND (reference sequence). There are 15 residues in the CDR3. CDR3 in amino acids: CASSIVGYKNTEAFF. The CDR3 nucleotides are TGTGCCAGTAGTATAGTCGGCTATAAGAACACTGAAGCTTTCTTT.

This clonotype was observed at least ten times. V and J are TRBV13 and TRBJ1-6, with a weak D call TRBD1 (5 bases). This CDR3 region has 17 residues. The V gene lost 2 bases and the J gene lost 11 bases, with 22 bases spanning the gap. Germline CDR1 is PRHDT and CDR2 is FYEKMQ (reference sequence). DNA for the CDR3: TGTGCCAGCAGCTTAAGTGAGCGGGACCGGGTTTTGGCACCCCTCCACTTT. This encodes CASSLSERDRVLAPLHF.

DNA of the CDR3: TGTGCCAGCAGGGAAACAGGATCTGGGGCCAACGTCCTGACTTTC. It specifies CASRETGSGANVLTF. The J gene is TRBJ2-6, the V gene TRBV13; a weak D match, TRBD1 (5 bases). CDR3 length equals 15 residues. V was clipped by 6 bases and J by 1 base, with 10 bases between them. The germline CDR1 and CDR2 sequences are PRHDT and FYEKMQ (reference sequence).